This entry is about one T cell receptor (beta chain). The specificity of this receptor is unknown. Base qualities are not provided; no much larger clone lies one nucleotide away. This sample is drawn from a study of blood T cell repertoires in COVID-19 (TCRdb year 2020). About the study as a whole: Collaborator samples came from the United States, Italy and Spain and covered acute and convalescent phases of COVID-19. The prospective study material was composed of cDNA or gDNA derived from T cells, B-cell-depleted T cells, or PBMCs. Deeply sampled blood TCRbeta repertoires from subjects exposed to, actively infected with, or recovered from COVID-19 were included in the dataset. The repertoires were released in a freely available public database meant as a resource for research on the immune response to SARS-CoV-2. The samples were drawn from the first 160 participants of the ongoing ImmuneRACE study and from roughly 1,300 subjects provided by 6 global collaborators. The sample metadata nearly always contained a de-identified subject ID, COVID-19 status, age in years and sex. Where HLA class I and class II types were available, the types were taken from metadata supplied by the sample provider, not from assay-based typing. General conclusions and limits of the study: Clinical and demographic metadata were provided uncurated, with the amount varying by source and participant.

The immunoSEQ Assay, a bias-controlled multiplex PCR, was used to amplify TCRbeta CDR3 regions from genomic DNA. In the source study's methods: Nucleated cell counts per sample were estimated from amplification of reference gene primers within the assay. Sequence reads were collapsed and filtered to measure the absolute abundance of every unique TCRbeta CDR3 rearrangement. For each sample, productive Simpson clonality was calculated as the square root of Simpson's diversity index over productive rearrangements. In TCRdb, the immuneACCESS table is reduced to in-frame sequences with V and J assigned. These tables do not hold every clone; where another copy was compared, an unresolved V gene accounts for under half, and the others remain unexplained. The V and J calls and clone size are taken from that table; D and trimming were inferred from the DNA. For this sample the table gives around 300,000 clones, of which 70% to 90% were detected only once. Around 10% of the sample comes from the top ten.

The collaborating institutions used their own protocols to collect whole blood in K2EDTA tubes. For TCRbeta analysis, collaborators shipped samples in one of three forms: frozen whole blood, isolated PBMCs, or DNA extracted from either of those sample types. The CDR3 runs 13 amino acids, cysteine and phenylalanine included. Of the read, only the CDR3 DNA is kept; its 39 bases are in frame from base 1. Taken from the germline V gene, the CDR1 and CDR2 loops are KGHSH and LQKENI. V is cut by 3 bases and J by 6 bases, and the space between the germline ends is 11 bases. The rearrangement joined TRBV18 to TRBJ1-2; the best D guess is TRBD1, with 5 bases matching. The sequenced sample was peripheral blood. This sequence was found in a woman aged 65 to 85 with acute or convalescent COVID-19. CDR3 loop: CASSPFSGDGYTF. The base sequence is TGTGCCAGCTCACCTTTTTCGGGGGATGGCTACACCTTC.